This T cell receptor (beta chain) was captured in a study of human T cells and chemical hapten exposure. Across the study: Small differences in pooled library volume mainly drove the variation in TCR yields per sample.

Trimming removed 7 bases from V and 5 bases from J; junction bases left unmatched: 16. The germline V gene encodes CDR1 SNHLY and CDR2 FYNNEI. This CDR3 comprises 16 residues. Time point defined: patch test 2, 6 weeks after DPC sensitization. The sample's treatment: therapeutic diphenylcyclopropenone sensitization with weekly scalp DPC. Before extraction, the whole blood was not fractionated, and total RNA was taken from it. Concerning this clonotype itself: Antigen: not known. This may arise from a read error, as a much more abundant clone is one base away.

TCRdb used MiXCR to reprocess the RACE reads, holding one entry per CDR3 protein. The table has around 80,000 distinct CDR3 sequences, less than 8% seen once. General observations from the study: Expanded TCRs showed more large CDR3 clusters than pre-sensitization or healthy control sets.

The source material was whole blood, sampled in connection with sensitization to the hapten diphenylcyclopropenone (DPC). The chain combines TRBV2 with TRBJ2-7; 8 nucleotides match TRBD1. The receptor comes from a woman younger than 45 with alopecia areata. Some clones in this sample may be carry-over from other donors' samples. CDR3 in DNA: TGTGCCAGCACCCCAGGCGCCGACACCAGGGGGCACGAGCAGTACTTC. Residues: CASTPGADTRGHEQYF.